This T cell receptor (beta chain) comes out of a study of CD4 and CD8 cells across lung adenocarcinoma regions. About this clonotype: Its ends do not fully match the called genes, so a read error is possible.

TCRdb used MiXCR to reprocess the PCR reads, holding one entry per CDR3 protein. The table lists approximately 12,000 distinct CDR3 sequences, roughly 56% of them singletons. CDR1 is SEHNR and CDR2 is FQNEAQ in the germline V gene (reference sequence). The CDR3 runs 11 residues. Donors had localized lung adenocarcinoma, a non-small cell lung cancer. The sample comprised CD8+ T cells from the margin of a lung tumor. J is TRBJ2-1 and V is TRBV7-9; D remains ambiguous. The DNA matches TRBJ2-5 better at its end, which makes the J call doubtful. The sequence came from a female donor with lung adenocarcinoma. The CD4 and CD8 labels of this study may be unreliable. CDR3: CAGSAEKTQYF. CDR3 DNA sequence: TGTGCCGGCAGCGCCGAAAAGACCCAGTACTTC.